This is a list of T cell receptor beta chains from one sample in a study of T cells after yellow fever vaccination. MiXCR, applied by TCRdb to the 5' RACE reads, yields one record per CDR3 protein. The repertoire holds 620,000 or so distinct CDR3 sequences, approximately 13% seen once, with 14% to 15% in the top ten. The sample consisted of PBMCs, taken on the day of the yellow fever booster vaccination. The receptors originated from a man younger than 40 who received the YFV17D yellow fever vaccine. CDR3s include the opening cysteine and the closing phenylalanine or tryptophan. D genes are given only for firm matches. The size field is filled for only some rows; it gives once, few, many or a size class.

TRBV13	TRBJ2-1	-	few	CASSLEGPSYNEQFF	TGTGCCAGCAGCTTAGAGGGACCGTCCTACAATGAGCAGTTCTTC
TRBV5-1	TRBJ1-6	-	-	CASSPAGEGSPLHF	TGCGCCAGCAGCCCCGCAGGGGAAGGTTCACCCCTCCACTTT
TRBV28	TRBJ2-2	TRBD1	-	CASSFGDRATGELFF	TGTGCCAGCAGTTTTGGGGACAGGGCCACCGGGGAGCTGTTTTTT
TRBV20-1	TRBJ1-4	-	-	CSARDLATNEKLFF	TGCAGTGCTAGAGATCTTGCAACTAATGAAAAACTGTTTTTT
TRBV12-3/TRBV12-4	TRBJ1-2	TRBD1	many	CASSPTGGSYGYTF	TGTGCCAGCAGCCCGACAGGGGGCAGTTATGGCTACACCTTC
TRBV12-3/TRBV12-4	TRBJ2-3	-	few	CASSWGSTDTQYF	TGTGCCAGCAGTTGGGGTAGCACAGATACGCAGTATTTT
TRBV5-1	TRBJ1-2	-	-	CASRPDILGYTF	TGCGCCAGCAGACCGGACATTCTTGGCTACACCTTC
TRBV5-5	TRBJ2-3	-	many	CASSLWGDTQYF	TGTGCCAGCAGCTTGTGGGGAGATACGCAGTATTTT
TRBV28	TRBJ1-5	-	once	CASLQGGDTQPQHF	TGTGCCAGCCTGCAGGGAGGGGATACTCAGCCCCAGCATTTT
TRBV19	TRBJ2-5	TRBD2	-	CASSLTSGGQETQYF	TGTGCCAGTAGCCTCACTAGCGGGGGCCAAGAGACCCAGTACTTC